The 20 T cell receptor beta chains listed next were all sequenced from one sample in a study of CD8+CD57+ T cells in acquired aplastic anemia. Profiles of TCR beta VDJ and CDR3 were generated from a genomic DNA template. From the reads, TCRdb called clonotypes with MiXCR, one entry per CDR3 protein. The sample includes about 98,000 distinct CDR3 sequences, around 62% of them seen just once. Previously, flow cytometry had revealed CD8+CD57+ cell expansion in the patients chosen for sequencing. Sequenced material: sorted CD4+, CD8+, or CD8+CD57+ T cells (not recorded which) from PBMCs. Source of these receptors: a human donor with aplastic anemia.

The rearrangement joins TRBV2 to TRBJ2-1; D call uncertain. The CDR3 extends over 12 amino acids. The V end was cut by 7 bases, the J end by 1 base, with 5 bases between. Germline V gene data show CDR1 as SNHLY and CDR2 as FYNNEI. This chain's CDR3 is CASIGSYNEQFF. The CDR3 bases are TGTGCCAGCATAGGTTCCTACAATGAGCAGTTCTTC.

This clonotype was recorded at least ten times. The chain carries TRBV6-1 and TRBJ2-7; TRBD1 agrees at 10 bases. There are 15 residues in the CDR3. Looked up from germline, CDR1 is MNHNS and CDR2 is SASEGT. Germline trimming cut 8 bases from V and 3 bases from J; bases unmatched to any gene: 10. DNA for the CDR3: TGTGCCAGCCGGCCCCCCGGGACAGGGGTCTACGAGCAGTACTTC. It encodes CASRPPGTGVYEQYF.

This chain uses TRBV20-1 with TRBJ1-6, with D maybe TRBD1 (6 bases). V was clipped by 3 bases and J by 4 bases, with 16 bases between them. The length of the CDR3 is 16 residues. Per the germline V gene, CDR1 is DFQATT and CDR2 is SNEGSKA (reference sequence). The CDR3 loop reads CSASMGAGAYNSPLHF. The DNA for the CDR3 is TGCAGTGCTAGTATGGGAGCAGGGGCTTATAATTCACCCCTCCACTTT.

J is TRBJ2-7 and V is TRBV9; no reliable D call. The CDR3 runs to 11 residues. Trimming stripped 0 bases from V and 6 bases from J, with 4 bases between. From germline, CDR1 is SGDLS and CDR2 YYNGEE. The CDR3 is CASSVGTEQYF. CDR3 DNA sequence: TGTGCCAGCAGCGTAGGAACCGAGCAGTACTTC.

This clonotype was observed at least ten times. The rearrangement uses TRBV19 and TRBJ2-4, with 8 bases lining up with TRBD2. Germline CDR1 reads LNHDA; CDR2 reads SQIVND (reference sequence). V was pared by 3 bases and J by 7 bases, with 11 bases of the junction left unmatched. The CDR3 is 16 residues long. The DNA of the CDR3 is TGTGCCAGTAGTATTCAAGAGCGGGGGCTGGAGAACATTCAGTACTTC. As protein: CASSIQERGLENIQYF.

The rearrangement uses TRBV20-1 and TRBJ1-2; D remains unclear. CDR3 length: 11 residues. V lost 0 bases and J 8 bases, leaving 7 bases between the germline ends. Germline values: CDR1 DFQATT, CDR2 SNEGSKA (reference sequence). In DNA, the CDR3 is TGCAGTGCTAGAGATAGGACGGGCTACACCTTC. Protein: CSARDRTGYTF.

The chain uses TRBV6-1 and TRBJ1-1; unclear D gene. The CDR3 length is 13 residues. CDR1 is MNHNS and CDR2 is SASEGT in the germline V gene. V shed 4 bases and J shed 1 base, with 7 bases lying between them. The CDR3 DNA follows: TGTGCCAGCAGTGGACTCCCGAACACTGAAGCTTTCTTT. Its protein is CASSGLPNTEAFF.

This sequence joins TRBV24-1 and TRBJ2-3, with D perhaps TRBD1 or TRBD2 (6 bases each). The CDR3 has 15 amino acids. Germline values: CDR1 KGHDR, CDR2 SFDVKD. Trimming stripped 0 bases from V and 5 bases from J, with 11 bases between. The CDR3 sequence: CATSDLRGPGDTQYF. CDR3 nucleotide sequence: TGTGCCACCAGTGATTTGCGGGGGCCGGGAGATACGCAGTATTTT.

Worth noting for this clonotype: Sequence at one end of the junction differs from germline and may be a read error. The chain uses TRBV29-1 and TRBJ2-3; the D gene is possibly TRBD1 (5 bases). Germline lookup yields CDR1 SQVTM and CDR2 ANQGSEA. This CDR3 has 14 amino acids. The CDR3 DNA is TGCAGCGTTGAAAAACCCCCCCCCACAGGTACGCAGTATTTT. Encoded protein: CSVEKPPPTGTQYF.

Ten or more counts support this clonotype. The chain couples TRBV5-6 to TRBJ1-1, with a possible D match to TRBD1 (6 bases). The CDR3 sequence is 16 residues long. Per the germline V gene, CDR1 is SGHDT and CDR2 is YYEEEE. Trimming left V 1 base short and J 4 bases short, with 17 bases between. DNA of the CDR3: TGTGCCAGCAGCTTGACACTGGGGGCGGATGGCACTGAAGCTTTCTTT. Translation gives CASSLTLGADGTEAFF.

The rearrangement joins TRBV2 to TRBJ2-7, with 9 bases identical to TRBD2. The CDR3 length is 13 residues. Germline CDR1 SNHLY, CDR2 FYNNEI. V shed 7 bases, J shed 7 bases, and the junction held 8 bases outside the gene matches. CDR3 DNA sequence: TGTGCCAGCAAGGGCGGGGGGGCTGAAGAGCAGTACTTC. Translated, it gives CASKGGGAEEQYF.

The V gene is TRBV11-1, the J gene TRBJ2-7; 9 bases agree with TRBD1. Germline CDR1 and CDR2: SGHAT and FQDESV (reference sequence). The J segment lost 3 bases and the V segment lost 4 bases, leaving 10 bases of the junction unmatched. The CDR3 has 16 amino acids. The CDR3 is CASSSIPGQGIYEQYF. The CDR3 coding sequence is TGTGCCAGCAGCTCGATCCCGGGACAGGGAATCTACGAGCAGTACTTC.

This clonotype was counted once. The rearrangement joins TRBV19 to TRBJ2-3, with TRBD1 matching 7 bases. The V and J ends lost 4 bases and 1 base, in that order; junction bases with no gene match: 8. Germline CDR1 and CDR2: LNHDA and SQIVND (reference sequence). This CDR3 contains 16 residues. The CDR3 DNA reads TGTGCCAGTAGTACCGGGACAGTCCCTGGCACAGATACGCAGTATTTT. Its protein product is CASSTGTVPGTDTQYF.

This chain connects TRBV11-2 to TRBJ2-5; TRBD2 agrees at 9 bases. The V gene end was trimmed by 2 bases and the J gene end by 2 bases; junction bases not matched to a gene: 0. Germline CDR1 reads SGHAT; CDR2 reads FQNNGV. This CDR3 spans 14 amino acids. The CDR3 region has the DNA TGTGCCAGCAGCTTACTAGCGGGACAAGAGACCCAGTACTTC. This codes for CASSLLAGQETQYF.

This clonotype showed up many times. CDR3 DNA: TGTGCCAGCAGCTTAGTGGGGGCGGGTTCAGATACGCAGTATTTT. This codes for CASSLVGAGSDTQYF. The chain links TRBV7-2 to TRBJ2-3; D may be TRBD1 (6 bases). Germline loops: CDR1 SGHTA, CDR2 FQGNSA. This CDR3 is built from 15 residues. V was trimmed by 1 base and J by 4 bases, leaving 12 bases between them.

This clonotype was counted ten times or more. The V gene is TRBV13, the J gene TRBJ2-7, with 7 bases that match TRBD1. This CDR3 comprises 13 residues. The V and J ends lost 3 bases and 4 bases, in that order; junction bases with no gene match: 3. Germline V gene data show CDR1 as PRHDT and CDR2 as FYEKMQ (reference sequence). The DNA of the CDR3 is TGTGCCAGCAGCTTTAAACAGGGGTACGAGCAGTACTTC. Translated, it gives CASSFKQGYEQYF.

CDR3 in amino acids: CATASDRNNEKLFF. The CDR3 DNA is TGTGCCACTGCCTCCGACAGAAATAATGAAAAACTGTTTTTT. The chain joins TRBV15 to TRBJ1-4; D may be TRBD1 (5 bases). The germline V gene encodes CDR1 LNHNV and CDR2 YYDKDF (reference sequence). Deletions cut 9 bases from V and 4 bases from J, with 15 bases between. This CDR3 spans 14 amino acids. The whole variable domain, filled in from reference TRBV15 and TRBJ1-4, reads DAMVIQNPRYQVTQFGKPVTLSCSQTLNHNVMYWYQQKSSQAPKLLFHYYDKDFNNEADTPDNFQSRRPNTSFCFLDIRSPGLGDTAMYLCATASDRNNEKLFFGSGTQLSVL.

This clonotype was recorded many times. The rearrangement uses TRBV9 and TRBJ2-7; TRBD2 aligns across 15 bases. The CDR3 has 19 amino acids. CDR1 is SGDLS and CDR2 is YYNGEE in the germline V gene. The V and J ends lost 3 bases and 1 base, in that order; junction bases with no gene match: 11. The chain's CDR3 is CASSAPVGTSGGQSYEQYF. The CDR3 DNA is TGTGCCAGCAGCGCTCCGGTAGGGACTAGCGGGGGGCAGTCCTACGAGCAGTACTTC.

This clonotype was detected once. The chain recombines TRBV7-9 with TRBJ2-2; D might be TRBD1 (6 bases). The CDR3 covers 13 residues. Germline values: CDR1 SEHNR, CDR2 FQNEAQ (reference sequence). V was shortened by 5 bases and J by 3 bases, with 7 bases between the two germline ends. The CDR3 reads CASSPGDTGELFF. The CDR3 bases are TGTGCCAGCAGCCCAGGGGACACCGGGGAGCTGTTTTTT.

The rearrangement joins TRBV2 to TRBJ1-6; D is perhaps TRBD1 (5 bases). Germline V gene lookup returns CDR1 SNHLY and CDR2 FYNNEI. The CDR3 runs to 15 residues. Trimming pared 4 bases from V and 5 bases from J, leaving 12 bases between. The CDR3: CASSVAGVDNSPLHF. The CDR3 DNA sequence: TGTGCCAGCAGTGTGGCGGGGGTTGATAATTCACCCCTCCACTTT. The entire variable domain, with the rest obtained from reference TRBV2 and TRBJ1-6, is as follows: EPEVTQTPSHQVTQMGQEVILRCVPISNHLYFYWYRQILGQKVEFLVSFYNNEISEKSEIFDDQFSVERPDGSNFTLKIRSTKLEDSAMYFCASSVAGVDNSPLHFGNGTRLTVT.